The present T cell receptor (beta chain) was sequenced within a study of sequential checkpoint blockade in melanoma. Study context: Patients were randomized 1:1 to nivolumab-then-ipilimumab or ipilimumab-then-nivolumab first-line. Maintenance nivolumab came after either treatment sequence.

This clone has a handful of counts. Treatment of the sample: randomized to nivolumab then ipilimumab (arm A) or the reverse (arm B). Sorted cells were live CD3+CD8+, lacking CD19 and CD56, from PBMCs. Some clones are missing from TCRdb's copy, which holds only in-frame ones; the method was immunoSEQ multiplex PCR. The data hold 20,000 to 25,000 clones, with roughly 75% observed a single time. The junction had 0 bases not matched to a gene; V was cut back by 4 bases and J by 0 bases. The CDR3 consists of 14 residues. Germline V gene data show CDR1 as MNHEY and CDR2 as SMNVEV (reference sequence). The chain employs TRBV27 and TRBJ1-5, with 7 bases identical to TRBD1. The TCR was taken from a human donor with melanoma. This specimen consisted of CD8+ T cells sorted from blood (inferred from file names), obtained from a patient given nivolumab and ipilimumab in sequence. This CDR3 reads CASSWTGSNQPQHF. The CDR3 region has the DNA TGTGCCAGCAGTTGGACAGGTAGCAATCAGCCCCAGCATTTT.